One and the same sample provided the 17 T cell receptor beta chains below, sequenced in a study of T cells in Graves' hyperthyroidism and ophthalmopathy. Researchers amplified the TCR beta CDR3 regions from RNA transcripts. The HTBI set primed first-round TCR CDR3 RT-PCR. TCRdb ran MiXCR on the multiplex PCR reads and lists one entry per CDR3 protein. The sample carries about 560,000 distinct CDR3 sequences, 16% recorded once. The sample taken for sequencing was blood. These receptors came from a woman aged 18-29 years with Graves' hyperthyroidism.

This clonotype was seen ten or more times. V and J are TRBV7-2 and TRBJ1-5; a possible D gene is TRBD1 (5 bases). Germline V gene sequence: CDR1 SGHTA, CDR2 FQGNSA. V gave up 6 bases and J gave up 0 bases, with 12 bases separating them. The CDR3 runs to 15 residues. In DNA, the CDR3 is TGTGCCAGCAGTCGGGCGGGGGTTAGCAATCAGCCCCAGCATTTT. Translated, it gives CASSRAGVSNQPQHF.

The V and J genes are TRBV11-2 and TRBJ2-6; 7 bases map to TRBD2. The V segment lost 1 base and the J segment 0 bases; nucleotides outside the gene matches: 3. The CDR3 sequence is 17 residues long. The V gene's germline CDR1 is SGHAT and CDR2 FQNNGV. DNA of the CDR3: TGTGCCAGCAGCTTAGGGGGGGGTCGCTCTGGGGCCAACGTCCTGACTTTC. Its translation is CASSLGGGRSGANVLTF.

The chain is built from TRBV11-2 and TRBJ2-1; 7 bases line up with TRBD2. The CDR3 loop spans 16 amino acids. Trimming cost V 1 base and J 3 bases; bases outside gene matches: 6. The germline gives CDR1 SGHAT, CDR2 FQNNGV. Written as DNA, the CDR3 is TGTGCCAGCAGCTTAGTGTCTAGCGGAGTCTACAATGAGCAGTTCTTC. Protein product: CASSLVSSGVYNEQFF.

This chain links TRBV7-8 with TRBJ1-2; D call uncertain. V was pared by 0 bases and J by 8 bases, with 10 bases between. The CDR3 loop spans 13 amino acids. The germline gives CDR1 SGHVS, CDR2 FQNEAQ. The CDR3 here is CASSLASLRGYTF. CDR3 bases: TGTGCCAGCAGCTTAGCCTCCTTACGGGGCTACACCTTC.

This clonotype was counted at least ten times. The chain couples TRBV7-2 to TRBJ2-3; D remains ambiguous. Germline assignment: CDR1 SGHTA and CDR2 FQGNSA. The CDR3 has 11 residues. V shed 6 bases and J shed 6 bases, with 7 bases lying between them. The CDR3, as DNA: TGTGCCAGCAGTTTACTGGATACGCAGTATTTT. This sequence encodes CASSLLDTQYF.

The rearrangement uses TRBV10-3 and TRBJ1-2, with 8 nucleotides matching TRBD1. The CDR3 spans 13 residues. Trimming cost V 7 bases and J 8 bases; bases outside gene matches: 9. Germline-derived CDR1 and CDR2 are ENHRY and SYGVKD. The CDR3 loop is CAIKIVGTGGYTF. The CDR3 bases are TGTGCCATCAAGATTGTCGGGACAGGCGGCTACACCTTC.

This clonotype was seen many times. The chain is built from TRBV13 and TRBJ2-3; 10 bases map to TRBD2. The CDR3 is 15 residues long. V was clipped by 8 bases and J by 2 bases; unmatched bases: 7. Germline V gene data show CDR1 as PRHDT and CDR2 as FYEKMQ (reference sequence). The CDR3 DNA reads TGTGCCAGCTTGGCTAGCGGGGGAATCACAGATACGCAGTATTTT. It translates to CASLASGGITDTQYF.

This clonotype was detected ten times or more. The chain recombines TRBV3-1 with TRBJ2-2; 8 positions match TRBD2. The CDR3 totals 15 residues. The V segment lost 11 bases and the J segment 4 bases; nucleotides outside the gene matches: 12. Looked up from germline, CDR1 is LGHDT and CDR2 is YNNKEL (reference sequence). The DNA for the CDR3 is TGTGCCGCGTCCGAGCGGGGGTACGGCACCGGGGAGCTGTTTTTT. It is translated as CAASERGYGTGELFF. The variable domain in full, completed from reference TRBV3-1 and TRBJ2-2, reads DTAVSQTPKYLVTQMGNDKSIKCEQNLGHDTMYWYKQDSKKFLKIMFSYNNKELIINETVPNRFSPKSPDKAHLNLHINSLELGDSAVYFCAASERGYGTGELFFGEGSRLTVL.

A few counts support this clonotype. The rearrangement joins TRBV19 to TRBJ1-4; D perhaps matches TRBD1 (5 bases). The CDR3 spans 13 residues. Germline V gene sequence: CDR1 LNHDA, CDR2 SQIVND (reference sequence). V was cut by 4 bases and J by 8 bases, with 11 bases left in between. The CDR3 sequence: CASSKGLIEKLFF. In nucleotides, the CDR3 is TGTGCCAGTAGTAAGGGGTTAATCGAAAAACTGTTTTTT.

This clonotype was seen repeatedly, ten times or more. The chain couples TRBV10-3 to TRBJ2-7; no firm D call. Germline V lookup: CDR1 ENHRY, CDR2 SYGVKD. The V gene lost 0 bases and the J gene lost 4 bases, with 4 bases spanning the gap. The length of the CDR3 is 12 residues. The CDR3 nucleotides are TGTGCCATCAGTGAGTCTAGGTACGAGCAGTACTTC. Protein product: CAISESRYEQYF.

This clonotype has at least ten counts. The chain is built from TRBV12-3 or TRBV12-4 and TRBJ2-7; D tentatively fits TRBD1 or TRBD2 (6 bases each). The CDR3 is 16 residues long. V lost 3 bases to trimming and J lost 3 bases, with 18 bases between them. In DNA, the CDR3 is TGTGCCAGCAGTTTGGGACCAGGGGAGGACTACTACGAGCAGTACTTC. It translates to CASSLGPGEDYYEQYF.

This clonotype has only a few counts. The chain has TRBV7-6 and TRBJ2-7; 9 bases line up with TRBD2. The ends lost 5 bases at V and 5 bases at J; junction bases unmatched: 10. Germline-derived CDR1 and CDR2 are SGHVS and FNYEAQ. The CDR3 is 15 residues long. This CDR3 reads CASSVDSGSANEQYF. Here the CDR3 DNA reads TGTGCCAGCAGCGTAGATAGCGGGAGCGCTAACGAGCAGTACTTC.

This clonotype was seen only a few times. The CDR3 loop reads CASSEVAEGNSPLHF. For the CDR3, the DNA is TGTGCCAGCAGTGAAGTGGCCGAGGGAAATTCACCCCTCCACTTT. The chain is built from TRBV6-4 and TRBJ1-6; D is unresolved. The V gene's germline CDR1 is MRHNA and CDR2 SNTAGT. This CDR3 is built from 15 residues. Trimming cost V 3 bases and J 7 bases, with 13 bases left between them.

The chain joins TRBV5-1 to TRBJ1-1; D possibly corresponds to TRBD1 (6 bases). V gave up 3 bases and J gave up 0 bases, with 18 bases separating them. CDR3 length equals 17 residues. In germline, CDR1 is SGHRS, CDR2 YFSETQ. For the CDR3, the DNA is TGCGCCAGCAGCTCCCGGGGGCTAGGCAGGATGAACACTGAAGCTTTCTTT. The encoded protein is CASSSRGLGRMNTEAFF. Variable domain in full (rest from reference TRBV5-1 and TRBJ1-1): KAGVTQTPRYLIKTRGQQVTLSCSPISGHRSVSWYQQTPGQGLQFLFEYFSETQRNKGNFPGRFSGRQFSNSRSEMNVSTLELGDSALYLCASSSRGLGRMNTEAFFGQGTRLTVV.

This chain links TRBV12-3 or TRBV12-4 with TRBJ1-4; D is undetermined. The ends were cut back, 6 bases at V and 6 bases at J, with 11 bases in the middle. This CDR3 contains 13 residues. In DNA form, the CDR3 reads TGTGCCAGCAGGAGGTCATTGCATGAAAAACTGTTTTTT. Its protein is CASRRSLHEKLFF.

The J gene is TRBJ1-5, the V gene TRBV6-2 or TRBV6-3; unclear D gene. CDR1 MNHEY and CDR2 SVGEGT come from the germline V gene. The CDR3 length is 16 residues. V was trimmed by 6 bases and J by 2 bases, leaving 17 bases between them. The CDR3 loop is CASSRWGGSGNQPQHF. The CDR3 DNA is TGTGCCAGCAGCCGTTGGGGAGGATCGGGCAATCAGCCCCAGCATTTT.

The chain has TRBV7-9 and TRBJ1-1, with 8 bases lining up with TRBD1. Unmatched junction bases numbered 6, after V lost 5 bases and J lost 7 bases. The CDR3 totals 13 residues. CDR1 is SEHNR, CDR2 FQNEAQ, per germline (reference sequence). This CDR3 reads CASSPWTGREAFF. The CDR3 DNA reads TGTGCCAGCAGCCCCTGGACAGGGCGTGAAGCTTTCTTT.